This T cell receptor delta chain was documented in a study of gamma-delta chains in newborns, infants, children. Looking at the study overall: Microbial exposure reportedly drives polyclonal innate γδ T cell expansion after birth.

CDR1 and CDR2 (germline): GEAIGNYY, EKD. This CDR3 region has 17 residues. V was clipped by 3 bases and J by 0 bases; unmatched bases: 8. Remarks on this clone: The same CDR3 can be traced to other DNA sequences in this sample.

TCRdb reanalyzed the reads using CATT. The table lists 15,000 or so delta-chain clones, roughly 7.3% of them singletons. This TCR derives from a child who was a newborn, infant or young child, either healthy, febrile or measles-vaccinated (not recorded which). Sequencing was carried out using blood. V is TRDV2 and J is TRDJ1, with 11 bases identical to TRDD3. Written as DNA, the CDR3 is TGTGCCTGTGACGGACTGGGGGATAAGACGGACACCGATAAACTCATCTTT. It codes for CACDGLGDKTDTDKLIF.